This T cell receptor (beta chain) came from a study of graft-versus-host responses after intestinal transplantation. A remark on this clone: Its antigen remains unidentified. The junction departs from the called germline gene at one end, perhaps through a read error.

CDR1 LNHNV and CDR2 YYDKDF come from the germline V gene (reference sequence). This CDR3 region has 13 residues. Clones were sequenced by immunoSEQ multiplex PCR, and TCRdb holds only the in-frame ones, with some missing. In the table there are tens of thousands of clones, about 94% of which are singletons. Sequences were derived from unstimulated CD8+ T cells sorted from spleen or lymph node cells, sampled before intestinal transplant. The sequence was obtained from a human donor who received an intestinal transplant. This chain connects TRBV15 to TRBJ1-5, with 7 bases aligning to TRBD1. CDR3 bases: TGTGCCACCAGCAGGGAGCCGACAGGGAAGTCTTCCTTT. Its protein is CATSREPTGKSSF. The full variable domain, with the rest looked up from reference TRBV15 and TRBJ1-5, is DAMVIQNPRYQVTQFGKPVTLSCSQTLNHNVMYWYQQKSSQAPKLLFHYYDKDFNNEADTPDNFQSRRPNTSFCFLDIRSPGLGDTAMYLCATSREPTGKSSFGDGTRLSIL.